Below, one TCR beta chain is given with its context. The sample carries other DNA sequences with the same CDR3. CDR1 is SGDLS and CDR2 is YYNGEE in the germline V gene. This CDR3 contains 15 residues. The V and J ends lost 0 bases and 3 bases respectively, with 10 bases between them. The data originate from a study of T cell changes during pregnancy in multiple sclerosis. Sequencing was performed with immunoSEQ multiplex PCR; in TCRdb, only in-frame clones are kept and a portion is missing. The sample holds roughly 100,000 clones, around 91% seen once. This TCR was sampled from a female donor with multiple sclerosis, enrolled in a pregnancy study. The sequencing here drew on peripheral blood, taken after pregnancy. The chain recombines TRBV9 with TRBJ1-3; the D is unclear. The CDR3 loop reads CASSVEGGGGNTIYF. CDR3 sequence (DNA): TGTGCCAGCAGCGTAGAAGGTGGAGGTGGAAACACCATATATTTT.